A selection of T cell receptor beta chains follows, all from one sample in a study of T cells after yellow fever vaccination. TCRdb used MiXCR to reprocess the 5' RACE reads, holding one entry per CDR3 protein. The table includes about 340,000 distinct CDR3 sequences, under 5% detected once. The source was PBMCs, collected 5 days after the yellow fever booster vaccination. The receptors here all came from a man aged 18 to 30 who received the YFV17D yellow fever vaccine. The CDR3 runs from the conserved cysteine through the conserved F or W. Each record gives: J gene, D gene, V gene, clone size, CDR3 DNA, CDR3 protein. The D gene is left open where the match is weak. Size tells how often a clone was seen (once, few, many) or the class of an expanded clone, and some rows leave it out.

J: TRBJ2-7
D: NA
V: TRBV27
size: many
DNA: TGTGCCAGCAGGGGGGGACCTCTATACGAGCAGTACTTC
CDR3: CASRGGPLYEQYF

J: TRBJ1-1
D: NA
V: TRBV10-3
size: NA
DNA: TGTGCCATCAGCCGGGGGTCTAGTGAAGCTTTCTTT
CDR3: CAISRGSSEAFF

J: TRBJ1-1
D: TRBD1
V: TRBV7-6
size: many
DNA: TGTGCCACCCAGAACGGACAGGGCTACACTGAAGCTTTCTTT
CDR3: CATQNGQGYTEAFF

J: TRBJ2-1
D: NA
V: TRBV5-1
size: NA
DNA: TGCGCCAGCAGCTTGGCCTTTCGGGGGCTCAATGAGCAGTTCTTC
CDR3: CASSLAFRGLNEQFF

J: TRBJ1-5
D: NA
V: TRBV20-1
size: NA
DNA: TGCAGTGCTAGTCCAGTCTTAAATAGCAATCAGCCCCAGCATTTT
CDR3: CSASPVLNSNQPQHF

J: TRBJ2-3
D: NA
V: TRBV6-6
size: few
DNA: TGTGCCAGCATCAGGACCTGGCTAGATACGCAGTATTTT
CDR3: CASIRTWLDTQYF

J: TRBJ2-3
D: TRBD2
V: TRBV6-2/TRBV6-3
size: many
DNA: TGTGCCAGCAGTTACGAGAGCGGGGGGGCCTTTTTCGATACGCAGTATTTT
CDR3: CASSYESGGAFFDTQYF

J: TRBJ1-6
D: TRBD1
V: TRBV12-3/TRBV12-4
size: few
DNA: TGTGCCAGCGCCGGGACAGGGGGCACCCTCCACTTT
CDR3: CASAGTGGTLHF

J: TRBJ2-5
D: TRBD1
V: TRBV5-6
size: few
DNA: TGTGCCAGCAGGTACGGGACAGGTCTGGAGACCCAGTACTTC
CDR3: CASRYGTGLETQYF

J: TRBJ2-1
D: TRBD1
V: TRBV7-3
size: NA
DNA: TGTGCCAGCAGCCTACAGGGGTTAGGCTCCTACAATGAGCAGTTCTTC
CDR3: CASSLQGLGSYNEQFF

J: TRBJ1-1
D: NA
V: TRBV7-9
size: NA
DNA: TGTGCCAGCAGCCCGGGCTACATGAACACTGAAGCTTTCTTT
CDR3: CASSPGYMNTEAFF

J: TRBJ2-1
D: NA
V: TRBV6-2/TRBV6-3
size: NA
DNA: TGTGCCAGCAGTAAAGTAAGCTCCTACAATGAGCAGTTCTTC
CDR3: CASSKVSSYNEQFF

J: TRBJ2-3
D: NA
V: TRBV7-7
size: many
DNA: TGTGCTAGCAGCTTAGCCCAGGGGGATACGCAGTATTTT
CDR3: CASSLAQGDTQYF

J: TRBJ1-4
D: NA
V: TRBV10-3
size: NA
DNA: TGTGCCATCAGCGCGGGGACGGGAGAAAAACTGTTTTTT
CDR3: CAISAGTGEKLFF

J: TRBJ2-1
D: NA
V: TRBV2
size: NA
DNA: TGTGCCAGTAGGCGGGCTAGCGCCGATGAGCAGTTCTTC
CDR3: CASRRASADEQFF

J: TRBJ2-7
D: TRBD1
V: TRBV5-1
size: many
DNA: TGCGCCAGCAGCGAACAGGGGGAAGGCTACGAGCAGTACTTC
CDR3: CASSEQGEGYEQYF

J: TRBJ2-2
D: TRBD2
V: TRBV9
size: NA
DNA: TGTGCCAGCAGCGGCCTAGGCGGGGGGGCAAACACCGGGGAGCTGTTTTTT
CDR3: CASSGLGGGANTGELFF

J: TRBJ1-6
D: TRBD1
V: TRBV4-1
size: few
DNA: TGCGCCAGCAGCGGGGACAGGGCGGGTAGTTCACCCCTCCACTTT
CDR3: CASSGDRAGSSPLHF

J: TRBJ2-3
D: TRBD2
V: TRBV20-1
size: few
DNA: TGCAGTGCTAAAGGGGGGCTAGCGGGACCCAGCACAGATACGCAGTATTTT
CDR3: CSAKGGLAGPSTDTQYF

J: TRBJ1-2
D: TRBD1
V: TRBV12-3/TRBV12-4
size: few
DNA: TGTGCCAGCAGCCTAACCGGGACAGCTAACTATGGCTACACCTTC
CDR3: CASSLTGTANYGYTF

J: TRBJ1-1
D: NA
V: TRBV20-1
size: few
DNA: TGCAGTGCTAGAGATCCGATAGGGAACACTGAAGCTTTCTTT
CDR3: CSARDPIGNTEAFF

J: TRBJ2-1
D: TRBD2
V: TRBV7-2
size: NA
DNA: TGTGCCAGCGCCGGATGGGGGGGCAATGAGCAGTTCTTC
CDR3: CASAGWGGNEQFF

J: TRBJ2-2
D: NA
V: TRBV5-6
size: few
DNA: TGTGCCAGCAGCTTGTTGGGCCCTCGGGGCACCGGGGAGCTGTTTTTT
CDR3: CASSLLGPRGTGELFF

J: TRBJ1-2
D: NA
V: TRBV7-9
size: many
DNA: TGTGCCAGCAGCTTAACGGTGGGGAGCTATGGCTACACCTTC
CDR3: CASSLTVGSYGYTF

J: TRBJ2-7
D: TRBD1
V: TRBV6-2/TRBV6-3
size: many
DNA: TGTGCCAGCAGGGGACAGGGAGTGTCCTACGAGCAGTACTTC
CDR3: CASRGQGVSYEQYF

J: TRBJ2-1
D: TRBD2
V: TRBV6-5
size: NA
DNA: TGTGCCAGCAGTTACTCTGGACTAGGGGACAATGAGCAGTTCTTC
CDR3: CASSYSGLGDNEQFF

J: TRBJ1-2
D: TRBD1
V: TRBV4-1
size: many
DNA: TGCGCCAGCAGGGCAGGAGTCTGGGACAGGTTCTCGAGCTATGGCTACACCTTC
CDR3: CASRAGVWDRFSSYGYTF